This record looks at one TCR beta chain sequence and its context. This sample was taken from a study of blood T cell repertoires in COVID-19. Study summary: Both acute and convalescent COVID-19 samples were obtained from the United States, Italy and Spain.

Produced via immunoSEQ multiplex PCR; TCRdb's table is partial and in-frame only. The sample has around 20,000 clones, approximately 88% seen once. Deletions cut 3 bases from V and 6 bases from J, with 15 bases between. The CDR3 is 14 amino acids. Germline V CDR1 and CDR2: MDHEN, SYDVKM. The receptor's source is a human donor in a cohort sampled during active COVID-19. The donor label of this sample is uncertain. The rearrangement joins TRBV28 to TRBJ2-7; D ambiguous. Specimen: peripheral blood. The CDR3 sequence: CASSLAGLLSEQYF. In DNA form, the CDR3 reads TGTGCCAGCAGTTTGGCAGGCCTTCTAAGCGAGCAGTACTTC.